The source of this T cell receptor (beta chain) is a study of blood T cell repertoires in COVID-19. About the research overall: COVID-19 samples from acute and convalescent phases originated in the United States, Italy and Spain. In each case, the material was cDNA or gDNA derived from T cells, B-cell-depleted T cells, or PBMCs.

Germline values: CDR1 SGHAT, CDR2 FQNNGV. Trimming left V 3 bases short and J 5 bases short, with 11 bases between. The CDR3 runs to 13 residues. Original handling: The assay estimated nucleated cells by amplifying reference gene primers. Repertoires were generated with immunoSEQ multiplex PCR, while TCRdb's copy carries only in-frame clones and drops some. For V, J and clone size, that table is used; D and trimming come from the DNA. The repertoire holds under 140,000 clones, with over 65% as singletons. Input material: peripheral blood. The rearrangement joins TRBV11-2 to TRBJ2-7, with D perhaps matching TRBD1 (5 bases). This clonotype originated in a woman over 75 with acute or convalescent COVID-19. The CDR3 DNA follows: TGTGCCAGCAGCTTCAGGGAAGGGCACGAGCAGTACTTC. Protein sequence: CASSFREGHEQYF.